This TCR beta chain was recovered during a study of blood T cells in healthy people across ages. As for the study in general: When template switching was applied, about one barcoded beta molecule was captured per two T cells.

The CDR3 extends over 11 amino acids. V was shortened by 5 bases and J by 8 bases, with 7 bases between the two germline ends. Alongside a J-beta primer mix, a sample-barcoded 5' primer served in a second PCR lasting 7 to 11 cycles. TCRdb reprocessed the 5' RACE reads with MiXCR, giving one entry per CDR3 protein. This sample carries 910,000 or so distinct CDR3 sequences, just over 50% of them seen once, and the ten largest clones take about a fifth. The sequence was obtained from a woman aged 60-75 years in good health. The chain carries TRBV12-3 or TRBV12-4 and TRBJ2-1, with D uncertain. The sequenced sample was blood. In DNA, the CDR3 is TGTGCCAGCAGTCTAGACTATGAGCAGTTCTTC. Protein product: CASSLDYEQFF.